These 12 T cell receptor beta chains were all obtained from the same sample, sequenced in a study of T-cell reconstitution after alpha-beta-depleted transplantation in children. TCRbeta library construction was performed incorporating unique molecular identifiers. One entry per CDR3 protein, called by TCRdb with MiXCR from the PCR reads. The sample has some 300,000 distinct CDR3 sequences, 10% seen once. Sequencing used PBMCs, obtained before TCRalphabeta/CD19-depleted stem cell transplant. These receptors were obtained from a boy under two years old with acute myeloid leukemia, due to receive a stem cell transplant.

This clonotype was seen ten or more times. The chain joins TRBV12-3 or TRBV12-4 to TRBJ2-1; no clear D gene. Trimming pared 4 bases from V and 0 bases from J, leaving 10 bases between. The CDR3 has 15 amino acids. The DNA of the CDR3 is TGTGCCAGCAGTTCCGACGGGTTCTCCTACAATGAGCAGTTCTTC. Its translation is CASSSDGFSYNEQFF.

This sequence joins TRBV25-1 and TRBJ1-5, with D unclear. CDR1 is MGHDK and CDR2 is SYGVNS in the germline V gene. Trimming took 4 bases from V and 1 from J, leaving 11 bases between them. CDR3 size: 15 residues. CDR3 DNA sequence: TGTGCCAGCAGTGGACCGGGTTCGAGCAATCAGCCCCAGCATTTT. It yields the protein CASSGPGSSNQPQHF.

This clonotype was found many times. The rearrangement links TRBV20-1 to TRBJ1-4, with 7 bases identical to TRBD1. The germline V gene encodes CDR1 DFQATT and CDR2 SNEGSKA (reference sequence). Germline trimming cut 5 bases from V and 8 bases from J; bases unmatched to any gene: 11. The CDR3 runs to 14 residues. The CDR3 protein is CSAARQGRFEKLFF. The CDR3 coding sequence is TGCAGTGCTGCGAGACAGGGAAGGTTCGAAAAACTGTTTTTT.

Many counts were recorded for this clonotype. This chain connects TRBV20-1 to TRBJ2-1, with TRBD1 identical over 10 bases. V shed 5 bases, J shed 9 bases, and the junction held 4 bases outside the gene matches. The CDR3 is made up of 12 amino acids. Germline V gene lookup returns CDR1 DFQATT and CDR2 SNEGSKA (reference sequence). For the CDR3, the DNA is TGCAGTGCTCGGGACAGGGGTGTTGAGCAGTTCTTC. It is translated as CSARDRGVEQFF.

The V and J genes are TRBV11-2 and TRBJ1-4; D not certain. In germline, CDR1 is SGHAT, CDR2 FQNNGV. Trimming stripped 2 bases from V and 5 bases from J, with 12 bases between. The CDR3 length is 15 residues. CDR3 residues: CASSLIGHQNEKLFF. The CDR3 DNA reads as TGTGCCAGCAGCTTAATCGGCCACCAGAATGAAAAACTGTTTTTT. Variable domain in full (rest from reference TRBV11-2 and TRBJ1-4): EAGVAQSPRYKIIEKRQSVAFWCNPISGHATLYWYQQILGQGPKLLIQFQNNGVVDDSQLPKDRFSAERLKGVDSTLKIQPAKLEDSAVYLCASSLIGHQNEKLFFGSGTQLSVL.

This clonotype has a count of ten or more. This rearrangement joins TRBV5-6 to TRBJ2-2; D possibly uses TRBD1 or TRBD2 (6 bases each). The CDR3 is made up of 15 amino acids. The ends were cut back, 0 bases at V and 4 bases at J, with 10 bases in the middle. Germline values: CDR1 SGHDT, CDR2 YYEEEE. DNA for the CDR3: TGTGCCAGCAGCTTGGGGACGGGGGCCACCGGGGAGCTGTTTTTT. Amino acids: CASSLGTGATGELFF.

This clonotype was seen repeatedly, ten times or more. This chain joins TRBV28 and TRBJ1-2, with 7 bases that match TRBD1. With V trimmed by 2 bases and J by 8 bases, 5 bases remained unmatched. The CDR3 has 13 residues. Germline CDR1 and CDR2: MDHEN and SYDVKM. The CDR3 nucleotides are TGTGCCAGCAGTTTACGACAGGGTAGAGGCTACACCTTC. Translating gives CASSLRQGRGYTF.

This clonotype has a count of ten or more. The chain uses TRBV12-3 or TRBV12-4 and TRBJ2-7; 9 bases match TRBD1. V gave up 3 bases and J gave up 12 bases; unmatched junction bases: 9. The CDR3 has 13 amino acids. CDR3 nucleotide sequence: TGTGCCAGCAGTTTCCAACCAACAGGGGGCCGGTACTTC. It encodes CASSFQPTGGRYF.

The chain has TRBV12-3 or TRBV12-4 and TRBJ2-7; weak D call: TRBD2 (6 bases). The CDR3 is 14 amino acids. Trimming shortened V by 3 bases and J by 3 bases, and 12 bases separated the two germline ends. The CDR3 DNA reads TGTGCCAGCAGTTTGGGGGGTTCTTTCTACGAGCAGTACTTC. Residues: CASSLGGSFYEQYF.

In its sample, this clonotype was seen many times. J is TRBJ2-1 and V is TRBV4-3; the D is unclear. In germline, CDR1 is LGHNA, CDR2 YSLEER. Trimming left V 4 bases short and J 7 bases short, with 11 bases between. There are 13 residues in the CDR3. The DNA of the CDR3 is TGCGCCAGCAGCCTCATCGAGGATAATGAGCAGTTCTTC. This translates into CASSLIEDNEQFF.

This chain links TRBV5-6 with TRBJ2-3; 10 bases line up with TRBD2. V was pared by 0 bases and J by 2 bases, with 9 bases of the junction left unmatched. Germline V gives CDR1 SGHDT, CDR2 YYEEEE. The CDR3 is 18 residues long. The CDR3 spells CASSLELAGLRSTDTQYF. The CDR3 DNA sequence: TGTGCCAGCAGCTTGGAACTAGCGGGACTAAGGTCCACAGATACGCAGTATTTT. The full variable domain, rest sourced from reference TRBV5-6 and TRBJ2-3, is DAGVTQSPTHLIKTRGQQVTLRCSPKSGHDTVSWYQQALGQGPQFIFQYYEEEERQRGNFPDRFSGHQFPNYSSELNVNALLLGDSALYLCASSLELAGLRSTDTQYFGPGTRLTVL.

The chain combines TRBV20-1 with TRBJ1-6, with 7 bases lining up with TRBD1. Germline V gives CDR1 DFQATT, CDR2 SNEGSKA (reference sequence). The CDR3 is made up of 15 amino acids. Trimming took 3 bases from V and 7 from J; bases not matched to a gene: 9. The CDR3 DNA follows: TGCAGTGCTAGGGGTCCACAGGGGCCCAATTCACCCCTCCACTTT. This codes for CSARGPQGPNSPLHF.